This is a list of T cell receptor beta chains from one sample in a study of T cell responses to AZD1222 COVID-19 vaccine. Here immunoSEQ multiplex PCR was the method, and the copy in TCRdb shows in-frame clones only, minus some. The repertoire holds under 200,000 clones, with about nine tenths as singletons. Material: peripheral blood, obtained on day 0 of AZD1222 vaccination. All receptors derive from an adult in good health. The CDR3 runs from the conserved cysteine through the conserved F or W. Each record gives: J gene, V gene, D gene, clone size, CDR3 protein, CDR3 DNA. D genes are given only for firm matches. Clone size appears in some rows only: once, few, many, or a class for an expanded clone.

TRBJ1-2 | TRBV19 | NA | NA | CASRRAGANYGYTF | TGTGCCAGTAGAAGGGCGGGGGCTAACTATGGCTACACCTTC
TRBJ2-3 | TRBV29-1 | NA | NA | CSVEGGTDRNTDTQYF | TGCAGCGTTGAGGGGGGGACAGACCGCAACACAGATACGCAGTATTTT
TRBJ2-1 | TRBV9 | TRBD2 | NA | CASSTPGLAGATVYNEQFF | TGTGCCAGCAGCACACCGGGACTAGCGGGGGCCACGGTCTACAATGAGCAGTTCTTC
TRBJ2-7 | TRBV3-1/TRBV3-2 | NA | once | CASSKNYEQYF | TGTGCCAGCAGCAAAAACTACGAGCAGTACTTC
TRBJ2-5 | TRBV5-1 | NA | NA | CASSFSGGGVQETQYF | TGCGCCAGCAGCTTTTCCGGGGGCGGGGTCCAAGAGACCCAGTACTTC
TRBJ1-2 | TRBV18 | NA | NA | CASSPAGNDGYTF | TGTGCCAGCTCACCAGCCGGGAATGATGGCTACACCTTC
TRBJ2-1 | TRBV3-1/TRBV3-2 | NA | NA | CASSQVGGRSYNEQFF | TGTGCCAGCAGCCAAGTGGGGGGACGATCCTACAATGAGCAGTTCTTC
TRBJ1-3 | TRBV6-1 | TRBD1 | once | CASSALTGGRGGNTIYF | TGTGCCAGCAGTGCCCTCACAGGGGGCCGAGGTGGAAACACCATATATTTT
TRBJ2-3 | TRBV5-4 | NA | NA | CASSLMSLVRGTDTQYF | TGTGCCAGCAGCCTCATGTCCCTCGTCCGCGGCACAGATACGCAGTATTTT
TRBJ1-1 | TRBV18 | NA | once | CASSYRVMNTEAFF | TGTGCCAGCTCGTACAGGGTCATGAACACTGAAGCTTTCTTT
TRBJ1-1 | TRBV9 | NA | NA | CASSSRSFGAAFF | TGTGCCAGCAGCTCTCGCTCTTTTGGTGCGGCTTTCTTT
TRBJ1-1 | TRBV6-4 | NA | NA | CASSPSGTLNTEAFF | TGTGCCAGCAGTCCCTCCGGGACCCTGAACACTGAAGCTTTCTTT
TRBJ1-5 | TRBV19 | TRBD1 | NA | CASSIYQGVNQPQHF | TGTGCCAGTAGTATATATCAGGGGGTGAATCAGCCCCAGCATTTT
TRBJ1-3 | TRBV28 | TRBD1 | NA | CASVGQGARNTIYF | TGTGCCAGCGTGGGACAGGGGGCGCGGAACACCATATATTTT
TRBJ2-3 | TRBV7-2 | NA | NA | CASSLAAGYTDTQYF | TGTGCCAGCAGCTTAGCAGCGGGTTACACAGATACGCAGTATTTT
TRBJ2-3 | TRBV6-5 | TRBD2 | NA | CASSSAGVSTDTQYF | TGTGCCAGCAGCTCCGCGGGGGTGAGCACAGATACGCAGTATTTT
TRBJ2-6 | TRBV12-3/TRBV12-4 | NA | once | CASSLDGANVLTF | TGTGCCAGCAGTTTAGATGGGGCCAACGTCCTGACTTTC
TRBJ1-1 | TRBV11-2 | NA | NA | CASISWNTEAFF | TGTGCCAGCATTTCGTGGAACACTGAAGCTTTCTTT
TRBJ2-1 | TRBV5-1 | NA | NA | CASSLSLSEQFF | TGCGCCAGCAGCTTGAGTCTGAGCGAGCAGTTCTTC
TRBJ2-1 | TRBV28 | TRBD2 | NA | CASSLWTSGWNEQFF | TGTGCCAGCAGTTTGTGGACTAGCGGGTGGAATGAGCAGTTCTTC
TRBJ1-1 | TRBV28 | NA | NA | CASIGQNVNTEAFF | TGTGCCAGCATAGGACAGAACGTAAACACTGAAGCTTTCTTT
TRBJ2-2 | TRBV14 | NA | NA | CASSQARPRNTGELFF | TGTGCCAGCAGCCAAGCCCGACCCCGGAACACCGGGGAGCTGTTTTTT
TRBJ2-7 | TRBV28 | NA | many | CASSLKSTLREQYF | TGTGCCAGCAGTTTGAAATCGACTCTTCGGGAGCAGTACTTC
TRBJ1-6 | TRBV6-6 | TRBD1 | NA | CAVSVTGNSPLHF | TGTGCCGTAAGCGTGACAGGGAATTCACCCCTCCACTTT
TRBJ2-1 | TRBV5-4 | NA | NA | CASSGPGGAPYNEQFF | TGTGCCAGCAGCGGGCCCGGCGGGGCCCCCTACAATGAGCAGTTCTTC
TRBJ2-7 | TRBV5-5 | TRBD2 | once | CASSLFVSGLAGDGYF | TGTGCCAGCAGCTTGTTCGTCTCCGGACTAGCGGGGGATGGATACTTC
TRBJ1-5 | TRBV7-2 | NA | NA | CASSSQGFNQPQHF | TGTGCCAGCAGCTCACAGGGTTTCAATCAGCCCCAGCATTTT
TRBJ1-5 | TRBV5-8 | TRBD1 | NA | CASLDRGSNQPQHF | TGTGCCAGCTTGGACAGGGGCTCAAATCAGCCCCAGCATTTT
TRBJ2-7 | TRBV4-3 | NA | NA | CASSQGVAGSSSYEQYF | TGCGCCAGCAGCCAAGGCGTCGCAGGGTCTAGCTCCTACGAGCAGTACTTC
TRBJ2-3 | TRBV6-6 | NA | NA | CASSRDSLGGTDTQYF | TGTGCCAGCAGTCGAGACTCCTTGGGTGGCACAGATACGCAGTATTTT
TRBJ1-2 | TRBV7-2 | NA | NA | CASSLLDTYGYTF | TGTGCCAGCAGCTTATTGGACACCTATGGCTACACCTTC
TRBJ2-7 | TRBV28 | TRBD1 | NA | CASRGTVFYEQYF | TGTGCCAGCAGGGGGACAGTGTTCTACGAGCAGTACTTC
TRBJ2-5 | TRBV30 | NA | NA | CAWTSRETQYF | TGTGCCTGGACCTCTCGAGAGACCCAGTACTTC
TRBJ2-7 | TRBV7-2 | NA | NA | CASTYSGSYEQYF | TGTGCCAGCACCTATAGCGGATCCTACGAGCAGTACTTC
TRBJ1-2 | TRBV4-3 | NA | few | CASSQDRVAGGYTF | TGCGCCAGCAGCCAAGACAGGGTTGCGGGGGGCTACACCTTC
TRBJ2-1 | TRBV19 | TRBD2 | NA | CASSMLAGVNEQFF | TGTGCCAGTAGTATGCTAGCGGGGGTGAATGAGCAGTTCTTC
TRBJ2-7 | TRBV27 | NA | NA | CASSFRDNEQYF | TGTGCCAGCAGTTTCAGGGATAACGAGCAGTACTTC
TRBJ1-1 | TRBV28 | NA | NA | CASIGHMNTEAFF | TGTGCCAGCATCGGGCATATGAACACTGAAGCTTTCTTT
TRBJ2-3 | TRBV3-1/TRBV3-2 | NA | few | CASSQVSAATDTQYF | TGTGCCAGCAGCCAAGTCTCAGCGGCAACAGATACGCAGTATTTT
TRBJ1-5 | TRBV15 | TRBD1 | NA | CATSRDLTGGYQPQHF | TGTGCCACCAGCCGCGATTTGACAGGGGGCTATCAGCCCCAGCATTTT
TRBJ2-1 | TRBV5-4 | NA | NA | CASSLGHKAVLHNEQFF | TGTGCCAGCAGCTTAGGGCATAAAGCGGTCCTACACAATGAGCAGTTCTTC
TRBJ2-7 | TRBV5-6 | TRBD1 | once | CASSFWWDRSYEQYF | TGTGCCAGCAGCTTTTGGTGGGACAGGTCCTACGAGCAGTACTTC
TRBJ1-5 | TRBV19 | NA | NA | CASSIPQGPQPQHF | TGTGCCAGTAGTATACCCCAGGGTCCTCAGCCCCAGCATTTT
TRBJ2-7 | TRBV5-1 | TRBD2 | NA | CASSPSGSYEQYF | TGCGCCAGCAGTCCTAGCGGGAGCTACGAGCAGTACTTC